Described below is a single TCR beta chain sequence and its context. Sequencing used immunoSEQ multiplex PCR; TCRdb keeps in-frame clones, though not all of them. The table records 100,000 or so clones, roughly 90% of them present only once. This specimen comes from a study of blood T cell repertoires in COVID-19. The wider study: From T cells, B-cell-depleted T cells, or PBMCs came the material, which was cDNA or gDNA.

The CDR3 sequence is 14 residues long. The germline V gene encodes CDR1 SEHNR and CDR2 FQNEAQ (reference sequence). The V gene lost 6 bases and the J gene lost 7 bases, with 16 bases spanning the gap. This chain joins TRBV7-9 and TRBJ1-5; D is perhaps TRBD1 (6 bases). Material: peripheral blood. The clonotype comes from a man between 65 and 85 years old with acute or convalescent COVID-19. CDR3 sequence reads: CASSIEGGGQPQHF. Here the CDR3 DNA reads TGTGCCAGCAGTATAGAGGGGGGAGGGCAGCCCCAGCATTTT.